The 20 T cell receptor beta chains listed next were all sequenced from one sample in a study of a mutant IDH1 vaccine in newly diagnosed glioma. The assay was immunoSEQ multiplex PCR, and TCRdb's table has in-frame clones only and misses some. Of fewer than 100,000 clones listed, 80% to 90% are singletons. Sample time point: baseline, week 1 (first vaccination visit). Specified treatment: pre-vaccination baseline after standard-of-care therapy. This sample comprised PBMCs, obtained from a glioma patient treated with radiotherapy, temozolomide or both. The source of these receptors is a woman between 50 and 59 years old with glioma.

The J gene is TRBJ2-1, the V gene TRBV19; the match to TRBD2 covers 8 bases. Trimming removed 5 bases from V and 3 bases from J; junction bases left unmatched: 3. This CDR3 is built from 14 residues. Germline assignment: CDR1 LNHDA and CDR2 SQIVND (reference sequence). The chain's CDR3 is CASSSGTSYNEQFF. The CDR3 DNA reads TGTGCCAGTAGTTCAGGGACTAGCTACAATGAGCAGTTCTTC.

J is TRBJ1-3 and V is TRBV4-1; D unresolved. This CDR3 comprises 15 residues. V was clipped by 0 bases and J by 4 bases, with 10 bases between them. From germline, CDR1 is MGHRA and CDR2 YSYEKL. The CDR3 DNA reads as TGCGCCAGCAGCCAAGATGTAGGTTCGGGAAACACCATATATTTT. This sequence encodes CASSQDVGSGNTIYF.

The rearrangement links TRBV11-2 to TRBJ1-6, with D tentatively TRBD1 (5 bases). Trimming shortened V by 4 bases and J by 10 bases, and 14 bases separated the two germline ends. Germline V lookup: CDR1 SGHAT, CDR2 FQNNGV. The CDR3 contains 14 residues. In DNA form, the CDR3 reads TGTGCCAGCAGCTACCGGGACCCGGGGTCACCCCTCCACTTT. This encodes CASSYRDPGSPLHF.

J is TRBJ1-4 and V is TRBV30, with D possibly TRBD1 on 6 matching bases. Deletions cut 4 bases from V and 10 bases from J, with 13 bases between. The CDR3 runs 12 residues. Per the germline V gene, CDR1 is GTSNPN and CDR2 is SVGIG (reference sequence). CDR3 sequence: CAWKRGVGKLFF. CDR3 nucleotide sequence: TGTGCCTGGAAAAGGGGGGTGGGAAAACTGTTTTTT.

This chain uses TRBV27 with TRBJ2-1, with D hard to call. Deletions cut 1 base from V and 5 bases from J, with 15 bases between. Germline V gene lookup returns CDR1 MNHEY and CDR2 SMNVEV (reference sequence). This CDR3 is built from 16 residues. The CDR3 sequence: CASSLWAPGRNNEQFF. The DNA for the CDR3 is TGTGCCAGCAGTTTATGGGCCCCCGGAAGAAACAATGAGCAGTTCTTC.

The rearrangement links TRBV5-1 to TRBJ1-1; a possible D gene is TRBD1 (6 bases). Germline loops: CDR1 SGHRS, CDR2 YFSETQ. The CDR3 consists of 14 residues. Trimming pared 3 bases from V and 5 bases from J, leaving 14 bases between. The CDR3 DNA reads TGCGCCAGCAGCTATGTCAGGGGTAGGACTGAAGCTTTCTTT. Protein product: CASSYVRGRTEAFF. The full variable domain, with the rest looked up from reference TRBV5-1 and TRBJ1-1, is KAGVTQTPRYLIKTRGQQVTLSCSPISGHRSVSWYQQTPGQGLQFLFEYFSETQRNKGNFPGRFSGRQFSNSRSEMNVSTLELGDSALYLCASSYVRGRTEAFFGQGTRLTVV.

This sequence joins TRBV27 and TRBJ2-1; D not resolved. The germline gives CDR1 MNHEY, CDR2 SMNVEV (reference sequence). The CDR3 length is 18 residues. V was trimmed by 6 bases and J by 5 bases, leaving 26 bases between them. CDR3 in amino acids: CASSPIPGESIGDNEQFF. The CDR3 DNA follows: TGTGCCAGCAGCCCAATACCCGGAGAGAGTATTGGTGACAATGAGCAGTTCTTC.

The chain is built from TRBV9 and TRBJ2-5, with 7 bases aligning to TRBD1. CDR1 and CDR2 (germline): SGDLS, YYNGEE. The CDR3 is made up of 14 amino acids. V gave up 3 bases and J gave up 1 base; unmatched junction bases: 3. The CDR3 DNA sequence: TGTGCCAGCAGCGAGACAGGGTTCCAAGAGACCCAGTACTTC. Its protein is CASSETGFQETQYF.

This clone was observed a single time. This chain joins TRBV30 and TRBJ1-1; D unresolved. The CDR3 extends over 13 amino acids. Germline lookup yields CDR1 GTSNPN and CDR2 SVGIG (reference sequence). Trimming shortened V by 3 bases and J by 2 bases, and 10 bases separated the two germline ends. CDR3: CAWSHLINTEAFF. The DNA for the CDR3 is TGTGCCTGGAGCCACCTAATAAACACTGAAGCTTTCTTT.

CDR3 amino acids: CASSPPLRPGGYTF. CDR3 DNA: TGTGCCAGCTCACCACCGTTACGGCCTGGGGGCTACACCTTC. The V and J genes are TRBV18 and TRBJ1-2, with unresolved D. The germline V gene encodes CDR1 KGHSH and CDR2 LQKENI. The CDR3 contains 14 residues. V lost 0 bases to trimming and J lost 8 bases, with 13 bases between them.

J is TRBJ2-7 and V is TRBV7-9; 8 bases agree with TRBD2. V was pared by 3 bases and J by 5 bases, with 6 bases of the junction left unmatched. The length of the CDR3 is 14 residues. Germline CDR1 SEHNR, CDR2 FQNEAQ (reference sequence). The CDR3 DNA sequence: TGTGCCAGCAGCTTGCCGGGAGGGCCGAACGAGCAGTACTTC. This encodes CASSLPGGPNEQYF.

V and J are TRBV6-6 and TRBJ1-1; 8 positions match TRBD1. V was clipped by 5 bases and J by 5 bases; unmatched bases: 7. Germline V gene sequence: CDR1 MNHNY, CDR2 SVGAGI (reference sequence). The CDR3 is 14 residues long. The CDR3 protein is CASSTGQGRTEAFF. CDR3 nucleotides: TGTGCCAGCAGTACCGGACAGGGAAGGACTGAAGCTTTCTTT.

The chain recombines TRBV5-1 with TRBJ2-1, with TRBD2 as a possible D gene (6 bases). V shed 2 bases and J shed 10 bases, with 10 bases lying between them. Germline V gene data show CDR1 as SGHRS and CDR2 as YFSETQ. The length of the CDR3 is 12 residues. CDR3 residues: CASSFRGTEQFF. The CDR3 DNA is TGCGCCAGCAGCTTTCGGGGGACCGAGCAGTTCTTC.

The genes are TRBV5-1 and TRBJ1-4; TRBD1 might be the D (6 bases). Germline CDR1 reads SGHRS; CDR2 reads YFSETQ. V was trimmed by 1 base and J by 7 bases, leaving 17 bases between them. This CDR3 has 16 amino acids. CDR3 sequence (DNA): TGCGCCAGCAGCTTGAGGGAGCAAGAGGGGGGTGAAAAACTGTTTTTT. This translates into CASSLREQEGGEKLFF.

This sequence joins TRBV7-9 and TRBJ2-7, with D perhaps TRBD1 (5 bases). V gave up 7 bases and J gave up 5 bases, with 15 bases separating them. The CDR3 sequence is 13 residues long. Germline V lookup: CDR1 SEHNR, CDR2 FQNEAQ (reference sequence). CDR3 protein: CASTDSLFDEQYF. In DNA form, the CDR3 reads TGTGCCAGCACCGACAGCCTCTTCGACGAGCAGTACTTC. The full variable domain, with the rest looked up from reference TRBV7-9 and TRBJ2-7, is DTGVSQNPRHKITKRGQNVTFRCDPISEHNRLYWYRQTLGQGPEFLTYFQNEAQLEKSRLLSDRFSAERPKGSFSTLEIQRTEQGDSAMYLCASTDSLFDEQYFGPGTRLTVT.

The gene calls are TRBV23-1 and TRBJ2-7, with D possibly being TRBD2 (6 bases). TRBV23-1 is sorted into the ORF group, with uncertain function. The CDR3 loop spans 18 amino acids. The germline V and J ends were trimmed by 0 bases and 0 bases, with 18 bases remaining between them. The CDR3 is CASSQSSRRGTFSYEQYF. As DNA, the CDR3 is TGCGCCAGCAGTCAATCGAGCCGACGCGGGACGTTCTCCTACGAGCAGTACTTC.

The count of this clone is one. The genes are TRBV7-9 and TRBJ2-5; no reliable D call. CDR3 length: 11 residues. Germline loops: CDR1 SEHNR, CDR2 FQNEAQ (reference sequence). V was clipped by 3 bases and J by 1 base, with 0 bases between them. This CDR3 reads CASSFQETQYF. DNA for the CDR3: TGTGCCAGCAGCTTCCAAGAGACCCAGTACTTC.

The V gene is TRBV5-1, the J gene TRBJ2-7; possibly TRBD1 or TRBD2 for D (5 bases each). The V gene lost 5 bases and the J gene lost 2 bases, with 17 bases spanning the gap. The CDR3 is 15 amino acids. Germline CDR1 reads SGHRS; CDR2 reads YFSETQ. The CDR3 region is CASREGDGRTYEQYF. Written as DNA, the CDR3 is TGCGCCAGCAGAGAAGGGGACGGACGAACCTACGAGCAGTACTTC.

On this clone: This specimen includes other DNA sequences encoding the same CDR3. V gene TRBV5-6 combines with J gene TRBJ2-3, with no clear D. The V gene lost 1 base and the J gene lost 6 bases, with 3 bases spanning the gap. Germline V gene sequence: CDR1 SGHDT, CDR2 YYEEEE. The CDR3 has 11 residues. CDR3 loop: CASSLSDTQYF. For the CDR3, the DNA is TGTGCCAGCAGCTTGTCCGATACGCAGTATTTT.

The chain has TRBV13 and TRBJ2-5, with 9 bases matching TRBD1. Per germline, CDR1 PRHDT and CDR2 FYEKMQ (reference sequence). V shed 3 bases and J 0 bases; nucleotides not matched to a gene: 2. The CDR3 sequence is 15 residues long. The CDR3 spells CASSFWTGDQETQYF. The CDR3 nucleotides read TGTGCCAGCAGCTTCTGGACAGGGGACCAAGAGACCCAGTACTTC.